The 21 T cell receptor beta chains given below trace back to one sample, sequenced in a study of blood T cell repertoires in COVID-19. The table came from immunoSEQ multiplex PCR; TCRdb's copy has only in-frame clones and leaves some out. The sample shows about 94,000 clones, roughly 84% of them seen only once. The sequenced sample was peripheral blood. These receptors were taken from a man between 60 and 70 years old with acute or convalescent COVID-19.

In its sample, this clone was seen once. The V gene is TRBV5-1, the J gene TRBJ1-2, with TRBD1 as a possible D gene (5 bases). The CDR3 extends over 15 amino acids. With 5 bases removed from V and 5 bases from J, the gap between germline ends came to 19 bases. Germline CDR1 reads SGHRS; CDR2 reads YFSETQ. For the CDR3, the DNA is TGCGCCAGCAGTATATCGAACGGGGGATCTTATGGCTACACCTTC. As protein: CASSISNGGSYGYTF.

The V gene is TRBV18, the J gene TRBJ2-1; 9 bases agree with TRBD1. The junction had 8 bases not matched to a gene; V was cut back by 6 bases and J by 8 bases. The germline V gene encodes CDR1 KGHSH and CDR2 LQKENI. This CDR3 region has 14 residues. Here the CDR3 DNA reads TGTGCCAGCTCCCTCGGGACAGGGAGGGATGAGCAGTTCTTC. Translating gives CASSLGTGRDEQFF.

The CDR3 region is CASSRPPDQPQHF. Written as DNA, the CDR3 is TGTGCCAGCAGCCGTCCACCGGATCAGCCCCAGCATTTT. The V gene is TRBV7-8, the J gene TRBJ1-5; unclear D gene. The CDR3 is made up of 13 amino acids. V was trimmed by 5 bases and J by 5 bases, leaving 10 bases between them. Germline V gene lookup returns CDR1 SGHVS and CDR2 FQNEAQ.

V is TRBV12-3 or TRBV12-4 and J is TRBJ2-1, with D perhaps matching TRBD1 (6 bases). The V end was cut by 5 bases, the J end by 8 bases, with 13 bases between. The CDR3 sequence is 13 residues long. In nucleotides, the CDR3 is TGTGCCAGCAGTATACAGGGCCCTGATGAGCAGTTCTTC. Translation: CASSIQGPDEQFF.

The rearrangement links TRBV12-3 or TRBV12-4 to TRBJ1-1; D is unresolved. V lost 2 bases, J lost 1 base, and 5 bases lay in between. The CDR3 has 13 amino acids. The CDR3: CASSLYGNTEAFF. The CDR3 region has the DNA TGTGCCAGCAGTTTATACGGGAACACTGAAGCTTTCTTT.

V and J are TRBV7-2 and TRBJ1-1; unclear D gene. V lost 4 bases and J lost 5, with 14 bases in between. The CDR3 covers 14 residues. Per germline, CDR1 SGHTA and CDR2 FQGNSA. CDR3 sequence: CASSSAGTETEAFF. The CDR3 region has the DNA TGTGCCAGCAGCTCTGCGGGCACCGAGACTGAAGCTTTCTTT.

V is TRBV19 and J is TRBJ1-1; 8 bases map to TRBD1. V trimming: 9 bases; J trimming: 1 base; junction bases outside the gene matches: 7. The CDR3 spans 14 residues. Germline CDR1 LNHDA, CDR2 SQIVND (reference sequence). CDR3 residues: CASLPDRGNTEAFF. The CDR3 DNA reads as TGTGCCAGCCTACCAGACAGGGGGAACACTGAAGCTTTCTTT. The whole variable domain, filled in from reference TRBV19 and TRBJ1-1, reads DGGITQSPKYLFRKEGQNVTLSCEQNLNHDAMYWYRQDPGQGLRLIYYSQIVNDFQKGDIAEGYSVSREKKESFPLTVTSAQKNPTAFYLCASLPDRGNTEAFFGQGTRLTVV.

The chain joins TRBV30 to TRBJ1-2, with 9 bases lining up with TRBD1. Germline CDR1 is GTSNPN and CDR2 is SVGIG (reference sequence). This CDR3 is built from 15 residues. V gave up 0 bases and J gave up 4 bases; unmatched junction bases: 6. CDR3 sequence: CAWSVPGTGSYGYTF. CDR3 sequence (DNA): TGTGCCTGGAGTGTACCCGGGACAGGGTCCTATGGCTACACCTTC.

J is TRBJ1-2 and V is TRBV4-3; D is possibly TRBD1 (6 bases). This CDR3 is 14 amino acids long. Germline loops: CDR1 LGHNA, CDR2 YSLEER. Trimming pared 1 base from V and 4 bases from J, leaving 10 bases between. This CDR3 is CASSQVRGRYGYTF. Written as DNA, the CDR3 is TGCGCCAGCAGCCAAGTCAGGGGCCGCTATGGCTACACCTTC.

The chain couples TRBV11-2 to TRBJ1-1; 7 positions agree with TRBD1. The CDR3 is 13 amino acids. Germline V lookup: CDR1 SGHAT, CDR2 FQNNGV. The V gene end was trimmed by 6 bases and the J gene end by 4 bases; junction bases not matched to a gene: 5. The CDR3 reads CASRLTGTTEAFF. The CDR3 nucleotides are TGTGCCAGCAGGTTGACAGGGACCACTGAAGCTTTCTTT.

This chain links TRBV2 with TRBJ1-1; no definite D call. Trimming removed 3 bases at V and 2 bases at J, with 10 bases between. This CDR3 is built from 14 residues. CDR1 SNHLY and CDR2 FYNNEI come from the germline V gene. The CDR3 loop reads CASSDRTENTEAFF. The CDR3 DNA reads TGTGCCAGCAGTGACCGTACAGAAAACACTGAAGCTTTCTTT.

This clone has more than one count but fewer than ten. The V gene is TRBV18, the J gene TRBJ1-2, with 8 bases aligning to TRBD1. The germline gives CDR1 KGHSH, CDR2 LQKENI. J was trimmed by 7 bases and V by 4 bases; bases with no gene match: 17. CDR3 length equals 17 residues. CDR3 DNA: TGTGCCAGCTCACTTCCCGGGACAGGACCCTTTAGTAGTGGCTACACCTTC. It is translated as CASSLPGTGPFSSGYTF.

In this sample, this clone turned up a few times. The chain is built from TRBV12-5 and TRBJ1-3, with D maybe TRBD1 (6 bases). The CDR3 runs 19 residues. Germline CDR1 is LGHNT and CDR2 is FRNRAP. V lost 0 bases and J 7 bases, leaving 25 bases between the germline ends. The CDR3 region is CASGLVQWQGRSWGNTIYF. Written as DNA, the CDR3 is TGTGCTAGTGGTTTGGTACAGTGGCAGGGGCGAAGTTGGGGGAACACCATATATTTT. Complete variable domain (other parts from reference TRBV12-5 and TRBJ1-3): DARVTQTPRHKVTEMGQEVTMRCQPILGHNTVFWYRQTMMQGLELLAYFRNRAPLDDSGMPKDRFSAEMPDATLATLKIQPSEPRDSAVYFCASGLVQWQGRSWGNTIYFGEGSWLTVV.

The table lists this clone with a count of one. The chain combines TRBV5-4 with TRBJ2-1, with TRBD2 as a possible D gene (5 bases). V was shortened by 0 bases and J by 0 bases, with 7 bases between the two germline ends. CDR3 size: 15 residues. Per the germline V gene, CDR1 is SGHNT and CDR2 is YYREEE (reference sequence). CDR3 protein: CASSLEEGSYNEQFF. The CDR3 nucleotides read TGTGCCAGCAGCTTGGAAGAGGGCTCCTACAATGAGCAGTTCTTC. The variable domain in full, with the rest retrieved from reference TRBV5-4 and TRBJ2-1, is ETGVTQSPTHLIKTRGQQVTLRCSSQSGHNTVSWYQQALGQGPQFIFQYYREEENGRGNFPPRFSGLQFPNYSSELNVNALELDDSALYLCASSLEEGSYNEQFFGPGTRLTVL.

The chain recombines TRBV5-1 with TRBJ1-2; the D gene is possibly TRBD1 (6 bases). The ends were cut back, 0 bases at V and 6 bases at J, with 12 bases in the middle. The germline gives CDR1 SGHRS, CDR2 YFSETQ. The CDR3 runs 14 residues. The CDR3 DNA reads TGCGCCAGCAGCTTGGCATCAGGGGTCCATGGCTACACCTTC. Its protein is CASSLASGVHGYTF. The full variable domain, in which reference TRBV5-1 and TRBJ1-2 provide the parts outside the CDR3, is KAGVTQTPRYLIKTRGQQVTLSCSPISGHRSVSWYQQTPGQGLQFLFEYFSETQRNKGNFPGRFSGRQFSNSRSEMNVSTLELGDSALYLCASSLASGVHGYTFGSGTRLTVV.

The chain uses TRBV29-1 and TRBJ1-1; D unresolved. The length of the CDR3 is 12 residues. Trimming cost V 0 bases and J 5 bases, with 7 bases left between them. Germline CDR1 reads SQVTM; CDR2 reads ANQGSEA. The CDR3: CSVEDGRTEAFF. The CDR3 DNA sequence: TGCAGCGTTGAAGATGGGAGGACTGAAGCTTTCTTT.

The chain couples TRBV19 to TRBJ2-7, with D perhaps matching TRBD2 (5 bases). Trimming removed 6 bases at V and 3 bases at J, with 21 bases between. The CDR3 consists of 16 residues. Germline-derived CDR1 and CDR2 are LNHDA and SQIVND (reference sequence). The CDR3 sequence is CASSTGVWTGNYEQYF. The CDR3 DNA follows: TGTGCCAGTAGCACTGGGGTCTGGACTGGGAACTACGAGCAGTACTTC.

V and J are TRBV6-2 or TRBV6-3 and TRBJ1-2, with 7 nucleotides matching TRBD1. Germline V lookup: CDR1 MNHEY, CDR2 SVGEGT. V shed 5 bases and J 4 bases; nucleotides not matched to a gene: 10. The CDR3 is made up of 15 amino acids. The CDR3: CASSQGTASTYGYTF. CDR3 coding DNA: TGTGCCAGCAGTCAAGGGACAGCAAGCACCTATGGCTACACCTTC.

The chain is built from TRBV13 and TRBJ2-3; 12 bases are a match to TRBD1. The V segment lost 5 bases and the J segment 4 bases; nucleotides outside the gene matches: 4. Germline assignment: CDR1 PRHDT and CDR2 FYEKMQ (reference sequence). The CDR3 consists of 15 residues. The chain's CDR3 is CASSLGQGAPDTQYF. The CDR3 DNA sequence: TGTGCCAGCAGCCTGGGACAGGGGGCTCCAGATACGCAGTATTTT.

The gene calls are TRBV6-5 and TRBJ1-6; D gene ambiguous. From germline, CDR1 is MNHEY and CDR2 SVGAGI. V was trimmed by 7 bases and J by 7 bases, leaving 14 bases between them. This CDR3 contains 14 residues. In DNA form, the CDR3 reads TGTGCCAGCACCCGCCCCGCTGCGAATTCACCCCTCCACTTT. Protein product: CASTRPAANSPLHF.

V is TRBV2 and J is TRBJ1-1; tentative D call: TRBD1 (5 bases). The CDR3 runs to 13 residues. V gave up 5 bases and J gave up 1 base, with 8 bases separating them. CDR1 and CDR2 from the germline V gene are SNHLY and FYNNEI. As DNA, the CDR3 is TGTGCCAGCAGTAGGGACTCGAACACTGAAGCTTTCTTT. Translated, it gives CASSRDSNTEAFF.